This T cell receptor beta chain was recovered during a study of T cell repertoires in cytomegalovirus infection. Overall study: Recently identified HLA-C-restricted CMV epitopes were used, and well-studied HLA-B-restricted CMV epitopes were used as well.

Regarding this clonotype: The antigen remains undetermined.

TCRdb processed the reads anew with MiXCR; each CDR3 protein has one entry. Here the sample spans fewer than 850,000 distinct CDR3 sequences, just under 30% being singletons. Study-wide results and caveats: The ex vivo response was dominated by HLA-C-restricted CMV-specific TCR beta clonotypes.

The clonotype originates from a human donor in good health (CMV status not recorded). Some clones in this sample may be carry-over from other donors' samples. The sample was cultured CD8+ T cells from PBMCs, taken from culture after CMV antigen stimulation.

The CDR3 region is CASTNSAINYGYTF. As DNA, the CDR3 is TGTGCCAGCACTAACAGCGCAATTAACTATGGCTACACCTTC. V usage is TRBV12-3 or TRBV12-4 and J usage is TRBJ1-2; D is unclear. The CDR3 runs 14 residues. V lost 7 bases and J 1 base, leaving 13 bases between the germline ends.